The 20 T cell receptor beta chains below come from one sample, sequenced in a study of cytomegalovirus exposure and HLA in healthy donors. Primers: 60 Vbeta forward and 13 Jbeta reverse. Method: immunoSEQ multiplex PCR; TCRdb's copy keeps in-frame clones and lacks some. The sample comprises about 130,000 clones, approximately 69% of which are singletons, and 3.5% to 4.5% rests with the top ten. Sequenced sample: PBMCs. All receptors derive from a man aged 40-50 years in good health and CMV-seropositive.

The rearrangement links TRBV9 to TRBJ1-5; 10 bases fit TRBD1. Trimming cost V 5 bases and J 6 bases; bases outside gene matches: 5. Germline CDR1 reads SGDLS; CDR2 reads YYNGEE. The CDR3 is 14 residues long. The DNA of the CDR3 is TGTGCCAGCAGTCGACAGGGGGCCGGTCAGCCCCAGCATTTT. This encodes CASSRQGAGQPQHF. Drawing the rest from reference TRBV9 and TRBJ1-5, the complete variable domain is DSGVTQTPKHLITATGQRVTLRCSPRSGDLSVYWYQQSLDQGLQFLIQYYNGEERAKGNILERFSAQQFPDLHSELNLSSLELGDSALYFCASSRQGAGQPQHFGDGTRLSIL.

This clone was observed a few times. The chain combines TRBV7-8 with TRBJ2-1; 9 bases map to TRBD2. Germline V gives CDR1 SGHVS, CDR2 FQNEAQ. V lost 5 bases, J lost 6 bases, and 11 bases stayed unmatched. The CDR3 spans 16 residues. CDR3 region: CASSVGTRGGFNEQFF. The CDR3 bases are TGTGCCAGCAGCGTGGGTACGCGGGGGGGCTTCAATGAGCAGTTCTTC.

The chain uses TRBV6-1 and TRBJ2-1, with D perhaps matching TRBD1 (6 bases). The CDR3 extends over 15 amino acids. From germline, CDR1 is MNHNS and CDR2 SASEGT. V was trimmed by 5 bases and J by 0 bases, leaving 11 bases between them. The CDR3 bases are TGTGCCAGCAGTCAACGACAGGTCTCCTACAATGAGCAGTTCTTC. This encodes CASSQRQVSYNEQFF.

V usage is TRBV4-3 and J usage is TRBJ1-1, with 10 bases lining up with TRBD1. The V and J ends lost 0 bases and 5 bases, in that order; junction bases with no gene match: 3. Germline V gene lookup returns CDR1 LGHNA and CDR2 YSLEER. The CDR3 runs to 15 residues. The CDR3, as DNA: TGCGCCAGCAGCCAAGAAGGGACAGGGGTTACTGAAGCTTTCTTT. It translates to CASSQEGTGVTEAFF.

The table lists this clone with a count of one. The chain recombines TRBV11-2 with TRBJ2-1; D is possibly TRBD1 (6 bases). The CDR3 sequence is 16 residues long. V shed 5 bases and J shed 6 bases, with 20 bases lying between them. The germline V gene has CDR1 SGHAT and CDR2 FQNNGV. CDR3 DNA: TGTGCCAGCAGCATGGCGACAGGAGGAGTGATCAATGAGCAGTTCTTC. Its translation is CASSMATGGVINEQFF.

The chain recombines TRBV7-2 with TRBJ2-1, with 10 bases matching TRBD2. The V gene's germline CDR1 is SGHTA and CDR2 FQGNSA. With 3 bases clipped from V and 7 bases from J, the junction kept 6 bases outside the gene matches. The CDR3 totals 15 residues. CDR3 region: CASSFLAGVGNEQFF. The CDR3 DNA reads TGTGCCAGCAGCTTTCTAGCGGGAGTGGGTAATGAGCAGTTCTTC.

The chain carries TRBV5-6 and TRBJ1-2; D is ambiguous. This CDR3 contains 13 residues. Germline CDR1 reads SGHDT; CDR2 reads YYEEEE. V lost 3 bases and J lost 5, with 11 bases in between. DNA of the CDR3: TGTGCCAGCAGCTCCACCCTTCAGTATGGCTACACCTTC. This gives the protein CASSSTLQYGYTF.

V and J are TRBV13 and TRBJ2-3; possible D gene TRBD2, 5 bases. This CDR3 comprises 14 residues. Per germline, CDR1 PRHDT and CDR2 FYEKMQ (reference sequence). The germline V and J ends were trimmed by 11 bases and 4 bases, with 19 bases remaining between them. CDR3 protein: CAGVRSGPSDTQYF. CDR3 in DNA: TGTGCCGGCGTAAGGAGCGGCCCCTCAGATACGCAGTATTTT.

This sequence joins TRBV28 and TRBJ2-7; possibly TRBD2 for D (5 bases). The CDR3 consists of 14 residues. Trimming stripped 6 bases from V and 2 bases from J, with 14 bases between. Germline CDR1 reads MDHEN; CDR2 reads SYDVKM. The CDR3, as DNA: TGTGCCAGCAGCCCCTTAGGTAGCGCCTACGAGCAGTACTTC. Its protein product is CASSPLGSAYEQYF.

This rearrangement joins TRBV5-8 to TRBJ1-2; tentative D call: TRBD1 (6 bases). This CDR3 is built from 14 residues. Germline V gene lookup returns CDR1 SGHTS and CDR2 YDEGEE. V was trimmed by 7 bases and J by 2 bases, leaving 15 bases between them. This CDR3 is CASSQGPRNYGYTF. The CDR3 region has the DNA TGTGCCAGCTCCCAGGGGCCGAGAAACTATGGCTACACCTTC.

The V and J genes are TRBV5-1 and TRBJ2-1; D may be TRBD2 (6 bases). The germline gives CDR1 SGHRS, CDR2 YFSETQ. Trimming stripped 0 bases from V and 0 bases from J, with 13 bases between. The CDR3 has 17 amino acids. CDR3 amino acids: CASSLGFRGSSYNEQFF. Written as DNA, the CDR3 is TGCGCCAGCAGCTTGGGATTTCGGGGGAGCTCCTACAATGAGCAGTTCTTC. Looking up the rest from reference TRBV5-1 and TRBJ2-1 gives the full variable domain: KAGVTQTPRYLIKTRGQQVTLSCSPISGHRSVSWYQQTPGQGLQFLFEYFSETQRNKGNFPGRFSGRQFSNSRSEMNVSTLELGDSALYLCASSLGFRGSSYNEQFFGPGTRLTVL.

V is TRBV5-4 and J is TRBJ2-3, with 10 bases fitting TRBD2. CDR1 and CDR2 (germline): SGHNT, YYREEE (reference sequence). Trimming removed 0 bases from V and 0 bases from J; junction bases left unmatched: 7. CDR3 size: 18 residues. The CDR3 protein is CASSLAASGGTSTDTQYF. As DNA, the CDR3 is TGTGCCAGCAGCTTGGCGGCTAGCGGGGGCACCAGCACAGATACGCAGTATTTT.

About this clone itself: The conserved phenylalanine or tryptophan is not found at the CDR3 terminus, so this likely reflects a read error. The chain is built from TRBV30 and TRBJ1-5, with 7 bases lining up with TRBD1. Trimming cost V 2 bases and J 6 bases; bases outside gene matches: 7. In germline, CDR1 is GTSNPN, CDR2 SVGIG (reference sequence). The CDR3 sequence is 14 residues long. CDR3 sequence reads: CAWSYTGVGQPQHL. The CDR3 DNA reads as TGTGCCTGGAGTTACACAGGGGTAGGTCAGCCCCAGCATCTT.

The gene calls are TRBV7-2 and TRBJ1-2; D not resolved. The CDR3 is 15 amino acids. CDR1 and CDR2 (germline): SGHTA, FQGNSA. V was trimmed by 5 bases and J by 5 bases, leaving 18 bases between them. CDR3 sequence: CASSPPRVGLYGYTF. As DNA, the CDR3 is TGTGCCAGCAGCCCCCCCCGGGTTGGCCTGTATGGCTACACCTTC.

This clone was counted between two and nine times. V and J are TRBV5-6 and TRBJ1-1, with TRBD1 matching 9 bases. From germline, CDR1 is SGHDT and CDR2 YYEEEE. CDR3 length: 16 residues. V dropped 3 bases and J dropped 0; count of bases not matched to a gene: 6. CDR3: CASSSRDRAVNTEAFF. The DNA for the CDR3 is TGTGCCAGCAGCTCCCGGGACAGGGCCGTGAACACTGAAGCTTTCTTT.

The sample holds a few counts of this clone. The chain couples TRBV15 to TRBJ2-1, with TRBD1 matching over 9 bases. In germline, CDR1 is LNHNV, CDR2 YYDKDF (reference sequence). V shed 1 base, J shed 7 bases, and the junction held 2 bases outside the gene matches. There are 14 residues in the CDR3. In nucleotides, the CDR3 is TGTGCCACCAGCAGAGCGGACAGGGGAAATGAGCAGTTCTTC. It translates to CATSRADRGNEQFF.

V is TRBV5-5 and J is TRBJ1-2, with D unclear. Germline V gene data show CDR1 as SGHKS and CDR2 as YYEKEE (reference sequence). The length of the CDR3 is 13 residues. Trimming cost V 1 base and J 2 bases, with 6 bases left between them. Here the CDR3 reads CASSLKENYGYTF. The CDR3 DNA reads TGTGCCAGCAGCTTGAAGGAGAACTATGGCTACACCTTC.

There are a few counts of this clone. The rearrangement links TRBV2 to TRBJ2-2, with TRBD2 matching 7 bases. Germline values: CDR1 SNHLY, CDR2 FYNNEI. CDR3 length: 15 residues. V was clipped by 6 bases and J by 1 base; unmatched bases: 5. CDR3 amino acids: CASSRAGRNTGELFF. CDR3 in DNA: TGTGCCAGCAGCCGAGCGGGGAGGAACACCGGGGAGCTGTTTTTT.

The chain uses TRBV5-1 and TRBJ2-7, with D unresolved. Germline-derived CDR1 and CDR2 are SGHRS and YFSETQ. The CDR3 totals 12 residues. V was pared by 7 bases and J by 1 base, with 9 bases between. The CDR3 protein is CASYDTSYEQYF. In DNA, the CDR3 is TGCGCCAGCTACGACACTTCCTACGAGCAGTACTTC.

The chain carries TRBV5-6 and TRBJ2-5; 8 bases are a match to TRBD1. Matching the DNA end better, TRBJ2-7 makes the J call doubtful. This CDR3 region has 15 residues. CDR1 is SGHDT and CDR2 is YYEEEE in the germline V gene. CDR3: CASSLGGQGRGEQYF. CDR3 bases: TGTGCCAGCAGCTTGGGAGGACAGGGTCGCGGCGAGCAGTACTTC.